Following are 30 T cell receptor beta chains from one sample sequenced in a study of shared clonotypes between healthy human individuals. Assay: immunoSEQ multiplex PCR; the TCRdb copy retains only in-frame clones and omits some. The sample consists of over 150,000 clones, roughly 70% of them appearing once. The sample comprised memory CD4+ T cells sorted from blood. Indicated subset: CD45RA-negative fraction. The source is a man aged 30 to 39 in good health.

This chain uses TRBV5-1 with TRBJ2-2; D uncertain. The CDR3 extends over 17 amino acids. Germline CDR1 SGHRS, CDR2 YFSETQ. The V gene lost 1 base and the J gene lost 6 bases, with 19 bases spanning the gap. CDR3 amino acids: CASSLTSQVLDPGELFF. In DNA form, the CDR3 reads TGCGCCAGCAGCTTGACAAGTCAGGTCTTAGATCCCGGGGAGCTGTTTTTT.

The chain links TRBV7-2 to TRBJ1-1; D unclear. Germline values: CDR1 SGHTA, CDR2 FQGNSA. CDR3 length equals 14 residues. Trimming removed 3 bases at V and 1 base at J, with 9 bases between. As DNA, the CDR3 is TGTGCCAGCAGCTTGGAGGGCTGGAACACTGAAGCTTTCTTT. Amino acids: CASSLEGWNTEAFF.

The J gene is TRBJ2-4, the V gene TRBV7-9; TRBD2 aligns across 10 bases. Germline V gene data show CDR1 as SEHNR and CDR2 as FQNEAQ (reference sequence). Trimming cost V 8 bases and J 6 bases; bases outside gene matches: 1. The CDR3 spans 12 residues. The CDR3 sequence: CASGTSANIQYF. The CDR3 bases are TGTGCCAGCGGGACTAGCGCAAACATTCAGTACTTC.

The chain recombines TRBV5-1 with TRBJ2-4, with 7 positions matching TRBD1. J was trimmed by 2 bases and V by 1 base; bases with no gene match: 6. CDR1 and CDR2 (germline): SGHRS, YFSETQ. This CDR3 has 16 residues. CDR3 amino acids: CASSLLGTVTKNIQYF. The DNA of the CDR3 is TGCGCCAGCAGCTTGTTAGGGACAGTAACCAAAAACATTCAGTACTTC.

The chain links TRBV5-6 to TRBJ2-7; D not resolved. CDR1 SGHDT and CDR2 YYEEEE come from the germline V gene. The CDR3 length is 13 residues. V was shortened by 4 bases and J by 3 bases, with 11 bases between the two germline ends. The CDR3 reads CASSKGWGYEQYF. The CDR3 coding sequence is TGTGCCAGCAGCAAAGGGTGGGGCTACGAGCAGTACTTC.

The chain is built from TRBV2 and TRBJ2-5, with a weak D call TRBD1 (5 bases). Germline CDR1 is SNHLY and CDR2 is FYNNEI. This CDR3 is built from 12 residues. With 6 bases removed from V and 5 bases from J, the gap between germline ends came to 10 bases. The CDR3 here is CASSKQGETQYF. The CDR3 region has the DNA TGTGCCAGCAGCAAGCAGGGTGAGACCCAGTACTTC.

The chain carries TRBV30 and TRBJ1-1; D is unclear. V shed 4 bases and J shed 8 bases, with 11 bases lying between them. From germline, CDR1 is GTSNPN and CDR2 SVGIG (reference sequence). CDR3 length: 11 residues. The CDR3 DNA is TGTGCCTGGACCCTTCTCCACGAAGCTTTCTTT. It encodes CAWTLLHEAFF.

This chain uses TRBV5-6 with TRBJ1-2; the match to TRBD1 covers 8 bases. Germline CDR1 reads SGHDT; CDR2 reads YYEEEE. V gave up 4 bases and J gave up 6 bases; unmatched junction bases: 23. The CDR3 consists of 19 residues. CDR3 protein: CASSPDAGGGKSGPDGYTF. The CDR3 nucleotides are TGTGCCAGCAGCCCGGACGCAGGGGGCGGAAAATCAGGTCCGGATGGCTACACCTTC.

This clone has at least ten counts. A read error may produce the germline difference seen at one junction end. The J gene is TRBJ2-4, the V gene TRBV29-1; no reliable D call. CDR1 is SQVTM and CDR2 is ANQGSEA in the germline V gene. The CDR3 runs 8 residues. CDR3 sequence reads: CSVGGGLF. The CDR3 coding sequence is TGCAGCGTTGGGGGTGGGCTATTC.

The gene calls are TRBV25-1 and TRBJ1-1; D is undetermined. Looked up from germline, CDR1 is MGHDK and CDR2 is SYGVNS. V dropped 4 bases and J dropped 1 base, with 10 bases sitting between them. The CDR3 spans 14 residues. DNA of the CDR3: TGTGCCAGCAGTGGCAGATCGTCGAACACTGAAGCTTTCTTT. Encoded protein: CASSGRSSNTEAFF. The full variable domain, its missing parts supplied by reference TRBV25-1 and TRBJ1-1, is EADIYQTPRYLVIGTGKKITLECSQTMGHDKMYWYQQDPGMELHLIHYSYGVNSTEKGDLSSESTVSRIRTEHFPLTLESARPSHTSQYLCASSGRSSNTEAFFGQGTRLTVV.

The chain couples TRBV5-1 to TRBJ2-6; the D gene could be TRBD1 or TRBD2 (5 bases each). The CDR3 has 17 residues. Trimming took 4 bases from V and 0 from J, leaving 14 bases between them. Germline values: CDR1 SGHRS, CDR2 YFSETQ. CDR3 residues: CASSPTLGDSGANVLTF. The CDR3 DNA sequence: TGCGCCAGCAGCCCCACCTTGGGGGACTCTGGGGCCAACGTCCTGACTTTC.

The rearrangement links TRBV19 to TRBJ2-2, with 10 nucleotides matching TRBD1. CDR3 length: 16 amino acids. The V and J ends lost 7 bases and 13 bases, in that order; junction bases with no gene match: 18. The germline V gene encodes CDR1 LNHDA and CDR2 SQIVND (reference sequence). The CDR3 is CASTLGGTGASLGLFF. CDR3 coding DNA: TGTGCCAGTACGTTAGGAGGGACAGGGGCTTCTCTTGGGCTGTTTTTT. Complete variable domain (other parts from reference TRBV19 and TRBJ2-2): DGGITQSPKYLFRKEGQNVTLSCEQNLNHDAMYWYRQDPGQGLRLIYYSQIVNDFQKGDIAEGYSVSREKKESFPLTVTSAQKNPTAFYLCASTLGGTGASLGLFFGEGSRLTVL.

The chain couples TRBV5-8 to TRBJ2-5; 7 bases line up with TRBD2. CDR3 length: 17 residues. The germline V gene encodes CDR1 SGHTS and CDR2 YDEGEE. V shed 0 bases and J 5 bases; nucleotides not matched to a gene: 13. CDR3 amino acids: CASSLGLANLRSETQYF. The DNA of the CDR3 is TGTGCCAGCAGCTTGGGACTAGCTAACCTCCGTTCGGAGACCCAGTACTTC.

The V and J genes are TRBV18 and TRBJ2-3; the D gene could be TRBD1 or TRBD2 (5 bases each). The V end lost 0 bases, the J end lost 8 bases, and 12 bases lay between the germline ends. Germline values: CDR1 KGHSH, CDR2 LQKENI. The length of the CDR3 is 14 residues. The DNA for the CDR3 is TGTGCCAGCTCACCACCTTCTAGCCAGGGTACGCAGTATTTT. This sequence encodes CASSPPSSQGTQYF. Full variable domain (missing parts from reference TRBV18 and TRBJ2-3): NAGVMQNPRHLVRRRGQEARLRCSPMKGHSHVYWYRQLPEEGLKFMVYLQKENIIDESGMPKERFSAEFPKEGPSILRIQQVVRGDSAAYFCASSPPSSQGTQYFGPGTRLTVL.

The chain carries TRBV6-5 and TRBJ2-7; D is possibly TRBD1 (6 bases). This CDR3 has 15 amino acids. Germline V CDR1 and CDR2: MNHEY, SVGAGI. Trimming stripped 3 bases from V and 3 bases from J, with 15 bases between. The CDR3 protein is CASSYRQEINYEQYF. CDR3 DNA: TGTGCCAGCAGTTATCGACAGGAGATAAACTACGAGCAGTACTTC.

The J gene is TRBJ2-1, the V gene TRBV2, with 10 bases matching TRBD2. The germline gives CDR1 SNHLY, CDR2 FYNNEI. The V and J ends lost 5 bases and 9 bases, in that order; junction bases with no gene match: 13. The CDR3 totals 16 residues. CDR3 amino acids: CASSPEAGGPKGEQFF. CDR3 coding DNA: TGTGCCAGCAGTCCGGAAGCGGGAGGGCCGAAGGGTGAGCAGTTCTTC.

This clone was found once. The identical CDR3 is also encoded by other nucleotide sequences in the sample. J is TRBJ1-5 and V is TRBV6-5; no reliable D call. Germline V CDR1 and CDR2: MNHEY, SVGAGI. Deletions cut 0 bases from V and 0 bases from J, with 6 bases between. This CDR3 region has 15 residues. Written as DNA, the CDR3 is TGTGCCAGCAGTTACTCGGGATCTAGCAATCAGCCCCAGCATTTT. Its protein is CASSYSGSSNQPQHF.

There are a few counts of this clone. J is TRBJ2-3 and V is TRBV4-3; 10 bases are shared with TRBD2. CDR1 is LGHNA, CDR2 YSLEER, per germline. The CDR3 runs to 20 residues. The junction had 16 bases not matched to a gene; V was cut back by 0 bases and J by 4 bases. The CDR3 here is CASSQEPSGSGRLASDTQYF. CDR3 DNA sequence: TGCGCCAGCAGCCAAGAACCTAGCGGGAGCGGGAGATTAGCTTCAGATACGCAGTATTTT.

The V call is TRBV29-1, the J call TRBJ2-1; D unresolved. The V and J ends lost 4 bases and 8 bases respectively, with 15 bases between them. CDR3 length: 13 residues. CDR1 and CDR2 (germline): SQVTM, ANQGSEA. CDR3 in DNA: TGCAGCGTTGTCCACCTGAAATCGTATGAGCAGTTCTTC. This sequence encodes CSVVHLKSYEQFF.

This sequence joins TRBV7-8 and TRBJ2-3; 13 bases agree with TRBD2. The CDR3 sequence is 16 residues long. The V gene's germline CDR1 is SGHVS and CDR2 FQNEAQ. With V trimmed by 4 bases and J by 4 bases, 5 bases remained unmatched. The CDR3, as DNA: TGTGCCAGCAGCTCGGGACTAGCGGGATTGGCAGATACGCAGTATTTT. Its protein is CASSSGLAGLADTQYF.

The chain joins TRBV27 to TRBJ2-1, with 7 bases that match TRBD2. CDR3 size: 15 residues. J gave up 7 bases and V 6 bases, and 12 bases lay outside the gene matches. Germline lookup yields CDR1 MNHEY and CDR2 SMNVEV (reference sequence). The DNA for the CDR3 is TGTGCCAGCAGGACGGGGAGGGAAGAGGGGAATGAGCAGTTCTTC. Protein: CASRTGREEGNEQFF.

The chain joins TRBV15 to TRBJ2-6; 8 bases align to TRBD1. The CDR3 is made up of 17 amino acids. The V and J ends lost 5 bases and 0 bases, in that order; junction bases with no gene match: 6. From germline, CDR1 is LNHNV and CDR2 YYDKDF (reference sequence). The CDR3 loop is CATSPRTGSSGANVLTF. CDR3 DNA: TGTGCCACCAGCCCACGGACAGGGAGCTCTGGGGCCAACGTCCTGACTTTC.

V gene TRBV18 combines with J gene TRBJ2-1, with D perhaps matching TRBD1 or TRBD2 (5 bases each). There are 15 residues in the CDR3. V was cut by 5 bases and J by 6 bases, with 17 bases left in between. Germline V gene sequence: CDR1 KGHSH, CDR2 LQKENI. As DNA, the CDR3 is TGTGCCAGCTCAGTCAAGGTTAAGGGGAGCAATGAGCAGTTCTTC. This codes for CASSVKVKGSNEQFF.

The J gene is TRBJ2-2, the V gene TRBV7-6; D gene uncertain. CDR1 is SGHVS and CDR2 is FNYEAQ in the germline V gene. Trimming took 0 bases from V and 3 from J, leaving 5 bases between them. CDR3 length: 14 residues. The chain's CDR3 is CASSLAQDTGELFF. The CDR3 DNA follows: TGTGCCAGCAGCTTAGCGCAGGACACCGGGGAGCTGTTTTTT.

The chain uses TRBV18 and TRBJ2-7; D not certain. CDR3 length equals 13 residues. The germline V and J ends were trimmed by 0 bases and 2 bases, with 5 bases remaining between them. Germline-derived CDR1 and CDR2 are KGHSH and LQKENI. CDR3 nucleotide sequence: TGTGCCAGCTCACCACCCACGACCTACGAGCAGTACTTC. This encodes CASSPPTTYEQYF.

The chain combines TRBV4-3 with TRBJ2-1; 8 nucleotides line up with TRBD2. CDR3 length equals 17 residues. Looked up from germline, CDR1 is LGHNA and CDR2 is YSLEER. The trim removed 1 base at V and 8 bases at J, leaving 13 bases unmatched. The chain's CDR3 is CASSQGPHGRGVDEQFF. The CDR3, as DNA: TGCGCCAGCAGCCAAGGTCCCCACGGGAGGGGCGTCGATGAGCAGTTCTTC.

The chain is built from TRBV7-2 and TRBJ2-7; 8 positions match TRBD2. This CDR3 region has 15 residues. CDR1 is SGHTA, CDR2 FQGNSA, per germline. Unmatched junction bases numbered 7, after V lost 2 bases and J lost 4 bases. For the CDR3, the DNA is TGTGCCAGCAGCTTACAGGCGGGAGGTACTTACGAGCAGTACTTC. This sequence encodes CASSLQAGGTYEQYF.

This clone has just a few counts. The chain is built from TRBV10-1 and TRBJ1-2; D uncertain. The germline V and J ends were trimmed by 4 bases and 7 bases, with 7 bases remaining between them. CDR1 WNHNN and CDR2 SYGVQD come from the germline V gene (reference sequence). The CDR3 sequence is 11 residues long. CDR3 bases: TGCGCCAGCAGTGCGGGGTTTGGCTACACCTTC. As protein: CASSAGFGYTF.

This clone was detected only a few times. The rearrangement links TRBV5-5 to TRBJ2-1, with TRBD2 matching over 9 bases. Trimming at V came to 0 bases and at J to 4 bases, leaving 5 bases not matched to a gene. Germline assignment: CDR1 SGHKS and CDR2 YYEKEE (reference sequence). CDR3 size: 16 residues. The CDR3 nucleotides read TGTGCCAGCAGCTTGGAGCTAGCGGGATTTTACAATGAGCAGTTCTTC. Protein: CASSLELAGFYNEQFF.

The gene calls are TRBV18 and TRBJ2-5; D remains ambiguous. CDR1 is KGHSH and CDR2 is LQKENI in the germline V gene. The CDR3 length is 16 residues. The V and J ends lost 3 bases and 4 bases respectively, with 18 bases between them. CDR3 sequence (DNA): TGTGCCAGCTCACCGTTTAAGACTCGCAATGGAGAGACCCAGTACTTC. This gives the protein CASSPFKTRNGETQYF.